The 29 T cell receptor beta chains given below trace back to one sample, sequenced in a study of CD8+ T cells in alopecia areata. Noted treatment: oral pan-JAK inhibitor, 5-10 mg twice daily. Following extraction, RNA underwent reverse transcription to cDNA, which served as the sequencing template. Method: immunoSEQ multiplex PCR; TCRdb's copy keeps in-frame clones and lacks some. The table records 150,000 to 250,000 clones, over 45% of them present only once. The source material was CD4+ T cells sorted from blood, sampled at week 24, from a patient treated with tofacitinib. These receptor sequences come from a human donor with alopecia areata.

This chain links TRBV7-8 with TRBJ2-7; D possibly corresponds to TRBD2 (7 bases). CDR3 length: 18 residues. Trimming left V 5 bases short and J 2 bases short, with 25 bases between. In germline, CDR1 is SGHVS, CDR2 FQNEAQ. DNA for the CDR3: TGTGCCAGCAGCGCACATCGACTCCCGGGGGGCCTTACCTACGAGCAGTACTTC. Translated: CASSAHRLPGGLTYEQYF.

The rearrangement joins TRBV5-4 to TRBJ1-1; no definite D call. The CDR3 consists of 12 residues. CDR1 and CDR2 from the germline V gene are SGHNT and YYREEE (reference sequence). Trimming took 0 bases from V and 8 from J, leaving 8 bases between them. Here the CDR3 reads CASSLAAAEAFF. The CDR3 DNA reads as TGTGCCAGCAGCTTGGCGGCAGCCGAAGCTTTCTTT. The full variable domain, completed using reference TRBV5-4 and TRBJ1-1, is ETGVTQSPTHLIKTRGQQVTLRCSSQSGHNTVSWYQQALGQGPQFIFQYYREEENGRGNFPPRFSGLQFPNYSSELNVNALELDDSALYLCASSLAAAEAFFGQGTRLTVV.

This clone was seen a few times. The rearrangement joins TRBV4-3 to TRBJ2-2; unclear D gene. The CDR3 spans 15 residues. Germline V CDR1 and CDR2: LGHNA, YSLEER. Trimming removed 4 bases from V and 3 bases from J, with 12 bases in between. The CDR3 bases are TGCGCCAGCAGCCCAGGTAGCCGGGACACCGGGGAGCTGTTTTTT. Its translation is CASSPGSRDTGELFF.

This clone has a single count. This chain joins TRBV18 and TRBJ2-5; 7 bases align to TRBD2. V shed 0 bases and J 4 bases; nucleotides not matched to a gene: 11. Germline assignment: CDR1 KGHSH and CDR2 LQKENI. CDR3 length: 17 residues. CDR3 nucleotide sequence: TGTGCCAGCTCACCACCTTTGAGTGGGAGGGTACGAGAGACCCAGTACTTC. The encoded protein is CASSPPLSGRVRETQYF.

The genes are TRBV30 and TRBJ1-5; no clear D. The CDR3 has 13 amino acids. Germline V gives CDR1 GTSNPN, CDR2 SVGIG (reference sequence). V was cut by 1 base and J by 6 bases, with 10 bases left in between. The CDR3 nucleotides read TGTGCCTGGAGTGAGGCAGGTAGTCAGCCCCAGCATTTT. Its translation: CAWSEAGSQPQHF.

The V call is TRBV6-6, the J call TRBJ2-3, with TRBD1 matching over 9 bases. Trimming at V came to 4 bases and at J to 2 bases, leaving 7 bases not matched to a gene. The CDR3 is 16 amino acids. Germline V gene lookup returns CDR1 MNHNY and CDR2 SVGAGI (reference sequence). The CDR3 DNA reads TGTGCCAGCAGTTCAGGGACAGGGAGATACACAGATACGCAGTATTTT. As protein: CASSSGTGRYTDTQYF.

The V call is TRBV7-2, the J call TRBJ1-2; 9 bases map to TRBD1. Trimming at V came to 3 bases and at J to 7 bases, leaving 6 bases not matched to a gene. Looked up from germline, CDR1 is SGHTA and CDR2 is FQGNSA. The CDR3 is made up of 14 amino acids. Here the CDR3 DNA reads TGTGCCAGCAGCTTGGGACAGGGTAGAAGTGGCTACACCTTC. Its protein product is CASSLGQGRSGYTF.

The chain recombines TRBV18 with TRBJ2-7; D assignment may be TRBD1 or TRBD2 (5 bases each). The CDR3 extends over 14 amino acids. Germline CDR1 KGHSH, CDR2 LQKENI. V was shortened by 0 bases and J by 0 bases, with 6 bases between the two germline ends. The CDR3 region has the DNA TGTGCCAGCTCACCACCGGGGGTCTCCTACGAGCAGTACTTC. Residues: CASSPPGVSYEQYF.

The rearrangement joins TRBV7-2 to TRBJ1-2; D remains unclear. V lost 2 bases and J lost 2, with 6 bases in between. The CDR3 contains 13 residues. CDR1 is SGHTA, CDR2 FQGNSA, per germline. The CDR3 DNA follows: TGTGCCAGCAGCTTACCAGGAAACTATGGCTACACCTTC. Its protein is CASSLPGNYGYTF.

In its sample, this clone was seen a few times. The chain couples TRBV9 to TRBJ1-6, with 8 bases matching TRBD1. V trimming: 3 bases; J trimming: 8 bases; junction bases outside the gene matches: 7. This CDR3 spans 15 amino acids. Germline V gene sequence: CDR1 SGDLS, CDR2 YYNGEE. The CDR3, as DNA: TGTGCCAGCAGCGCGACGCAGGGGGCCTATTCACCCCTCCACTTT. Translation gives CASSATQGAYSPLHF.

This clone was counted a few times. The chain is built from TRBV5-1 and TRBJ2-5; the match to TRBD1 covers 10 bases. With 4 bases clipped from V and 2 bases from J, the junction kept 5 bases outside the gene matches. This CDR3 is built from 15 residues. Germline CDR1 and CDR2: SGHRS and YFSETQ. The CDR3: CASSRTGGGQETQYF. As DNA, the CDR3 is TGCGCCAGCAGCCGGACAGGGGGTGGTCAAGAGACCCAGTACTTC.

This chain links TRBV18 with TRBJ1-1; 10 bases line up with TRBD1. This CDR3 contains 14 residues. Germline V CDR1 and CDR2: KGHSH, LQKENI. The V gene end was trimmed by 3 bases and the J gene end by 3 bases; junction bases not matched to a gene: 1. The CDR3 coding sequence is TGTGCCAGCTCACCGGACAGGGGGGACACTGAAGCTTTCTTT. It encodes CASSPDRGDTEAFF.

This clone was picked up a small number of times. The chain combines TRBV29-1 with TRBJ2-2; TRBD1 is a possible D gene (5 bases). The CDR3 runs 14 residues. CDR1 is SQVTM, CDR2 ANQGSEA, per germline. Deletions cut 4 bases from V and 4 bases from J, with 13 bases between. The DNA of the CDR3 is TGCAGCGTTGGTAAGGGGCTAAGCACCGGGGAGCTGTTTTTT. Translated: CSVGKGLSTGELFF.

J is TRBJ1-1 and V is TRBV6-6, with D possibly being TRBD1 (5 bases). The CDR3 runs 12 residues. Per germline, CDR1 MNHNY and CDR2 SVGAGI (reference sequence). V was clipped by 2 bases and J by 7 bases, with 8 bases between them. DNA for the CDR3: TGTGCCAGCAGTTACGGGGGGGGTGAAGCTTTCTTT. It is translated as CASSYGGGEAFF.

This clone occurred once. The chain recombines TRBV30 with TRBJ2-7; D gene ambiguous. Trimming took 0 bases from V and 6 from J, leaving 9 bases between them. CDR1 and CDR2 (germline): GTSNPN, SVGIG (reference sequence). The length of the CDR3 is 12 residues. CDR3 sequence reads: CAWSVPFAEQYF. In DNA, the CDR3 is TGTGCCTGGAGTGTACCCTTCGCCGAGCAGTACTTC.

This clone has just a few counts. This chain uses TRBV7-6 with TRBJ1-5; D uncertain. Trimming removed 1 base at V and 0 bases at J, with 7 bases between. The length of the CDR3 is 15 residues. CDR1 and CDR2 (germline): SGHVS, FNYEAQ. The CDR3 loop is CASSLVDDSNQPQHF. In nucleotides, the CDR3 is TGTGCCAGCAGCTTAGTTGATGATAGCAATCAGCCCCAGCATTTT.

Note on this clone: The germline gene is not matched at one end of the junction; a read error may be the cause. This rearrangement joins TRBV5-1 to TRBJ1-1; no clear D gene. The CDR3 loop spans 14 amino acids. The germline CDR1 and CDR2 sequences are SGHRS and YFSETQ. CDR3 in amino acids: CASSLWVSNPEAFF. The DNA of the CDR3 is TGCGCCAGCAGCTTGTGGGTCTCGAACCCTGAAGCTTTCTTT. Full variable domain (remainder filled in from reference TRBV5-1 and TRBJ1-1): KAGVTQTPRYLIKTRGQQVTLSCSPISGHRSVSWYQQTPGQGLQFLFEYFSETQRNKGNFPGRFSGRQFSNSRSEMNVSTLELGDSALYLCASSLWVSNPEAFFGQGTRLTVV.

This clone was recorded a few times. This rearrangement joins TRBV29-1 to TRBJ2-5, with 8 nucleotides matching TRBD1. V was clipped by 7 bases and J by 3 bases; unmatched bases: 10. The CDR3 covers 14 residues. Germline-derived CDR1 and CDR2 are SQVTM and ANQGSEA. CDR3 sequence: CSGKRTDREETQYF. CDR3 in DNA: TGCAGCGGCAAACGAACGGACAGGGAAGAGACCCAGTACTTC.

The genes are TRBV7-8 and TRBJ2-5; D tentatively fits TRBD1 or TRBD2 (5 bases each). Per the germline V gene, CDR1 is SGHVS and CDR2 is FQNEAQ. With 5 bases removed from V and 2 bases from J, the gap between germline ends came to 18 bases. The CDR3 is 16 residues long. CDR3 amino acids: CASSQRQQGTQETQYF. The CDR3 DNA is TGTGCCAGCAGCCAGCGGCAGCAGGGCACTCAAGAGACCCAGTACTTC.

This clone has only a few counts. The J gene is TRBJ1-1, the V gene TRBV27, with D hard to call. This CDR3 is built from 13 residues. V was cut by 2 bases and J by 4 bases, with 8 bases left in between. Germline CDR1 reads MNHEY; CDR2 reads SMNVEV (reference sequence). The CDR3 DNA sequence: TGTGCCAGCAGTTTACGAGGGAGCACTGAAGCTTTCTTT. Translated: CASSLRGSTEAFF.

The chain is built from TRBV30 and TRBJ1-5, with D perhaps TRBD1 (5 bases). The CDR3 is made up of 16 amino acids. Trimming took off 0 bases at V and 2 bases at J, with 14 bases between the two ends. From germline, CDR1 is GTSNPN and CDR2 SVGIG (reference sequence). The CDR3 DNA follows: TGTGCCTGGAGTGTGAGGGGCCGAGGCGGCAATCAGCCCCAGCATTTT. Protein: CAWSVRGRGGNQPQHF.

With regard to this clone: The identical CDR3 is also encoded by other nucleotide sequences in the sample. The J gene is TRBJ1-5, the V gene TRBV28; no definite D call. The CDR3 is 12 amino acids. V was cut by 2 bases and J by 4 bases, with 3 bases left in between. Germline loops: CDR1 MDHEN, CDR2 SYDVKM. The CDR3 bases are TGTGCCAGCAGTTTACTTAATCAGCCCCAGCATTTT. This encodes CASSLLNQPQHF.

The rearrangement joins TRBV23-1 to TRBJ2-3; 9 nucleotides align to TRBD1. TRBV23-1 falls under the ORF class, with uncertain function. This CDR3 is 15 amino acids long. The V segment lost 2 bases and the J segment 4 bases; nucleotides outside the gene matches: 4. The CDR3 DNA reads as TGCGCCAGCAGTCAACAACAGGGGGCTGCAGATACGCAGTATTTT. Translation gives CASSQQQGAADTQYF.

This chain uses TRBV5-6 with TRBJ2-5; 11 bases are shared with TRBD2. Trimming removed 3 bases from V and 2 bases from J; junction bases left unmatched: 3. The CDR3 covers 15 residues. Germline values: CDR1 SGHDT, CDR2 YYEEEE. Here the CDR3 DNA reads TGTGCCAGCAGCTGGGGACTAGCGGAACAAGAGACCCAGTACTTC. Its protein is CASSWGLAEQETQYF.

J is TRBJ2-5 and V is TRBV10-3; D call uncertain. The CDR3 is 15 amino acids. With 0 bases removed from V and 2 bases from J, the gap between germline ends came to 10 bases. CDR1 is ENHRY, CDR2 SYGVKD, per germline. Here the CDR3 DNA reads TGTGCCATCAGTGAGTCTTTCGGCCAGCAAGAGACCCAGTACTTC. Translated: CAISESFGQQETQYF.

In its sample, this clone was seen many times. The chain is built from TRBV6-5 and TRBJ1-1; D ambiguous. The CDR3 has 13 residues. Trimming removed 0 bases at V and 3 bases at J, with 5 bases between. Germline assignment: CDR1 MNHEY and CDR2 SVGAGI. CDR3 DNA: TGTGCCAGCAGTTACTCTACGGACACTGAAGCTTTCTTT. This translates into CASSYSTDTEAFF.

The chain links TRBV5-1 to TRBJ2-2; D may correspond to TRBD1 or TRBD2 (5 bases each). The ends were cut back, 0 bases at V and 3 bases at J, with 12 bases in the middle. This CDR3 has 16 residues. The germline V gene has CDR1 SGHRS and CDR2 YFSETQ. The CDR3 is CASSLVGVTDTGELFF. In nucleotides, the CDR3 is TGCGCCAGCAGCTTGGTGGGGGTCACGGACACCGGGGAGCTGTTTTTT.

V usage is TRBV30 and J usage is TRBJ2-1; D not resolved. Germline lookup yields CDR1 GTSNPN and CDR2 SVGIG (reference sequence). The V end lost 0 bases, the J end lost 5 bases, and 5 bases lay between the germline ends. This CDR3 is built from 12 residues. DNA for the CDR3: TGTGCCTGGAGTGTGGCACACAATGAGCAGTTCTTC. As protein: CAWSVAHNEQFF.

The rearrangement joins TRBV29-1 to TRBJ1-2; D uncertain. CDR1 SQVTM and CDR2 ANQGSEA come from the germline V gene. The CDR3 has 12 residues. V was trimmed by 2 bases and J by 8 bases, leaving 12 bases between them. The CDR3 sequence: CSVEKDRSGYTF. In nucleotides, the CDR3 is TGCAGCGTTGAAAAGGATCGCAGCGGCTACACCTTC. The entire variable domain, with the rest obtained from reference TRBV29-1 and TRBJ1-2, is as follows: SAVISQKPSRDICQRGTSLTIQCQVDSQVTMMFWYRQQPGQSLTLIATANQGSEATYESGFVIDKFPISRPNLTFSTLTVSNMSPEDSSIYLCSVEKDRSGYTFGSGTRLTVV.